This TCR beta chain stems from a study of blood T cell repertoires in COVID-19 (TCRdb year 2020). Looking at the study overall: Collaborator samples came from the United States, Italy and Spain and covered acute and convalescent phases of COVID-19. The prospective study material was composed of cDNA or gDNA derived from T cells, B-cell-depleted T cells, or PBMCs. The dataset comprised deeply sampled blood TCRbeta repertoires from subjects exposed to, actively infected with, or recovered from COVID-19. The repertoires were made available in a free public database intended to serve as a resource for research on the immune response to SARS-CoV-2. The samples were drawn from two sources: the first 160 participants of the ongoing ImmuneRACE study, and 1,254 subjects contributed by 6 global collaborators. A de-identified subject ID, COVID-19 status, age in years and sex were almost always included in the sample metadata. Where available, HLA class I and class II types were taken from metadata supplied by the sample provider and were not determined by assay-based typing.

Each collaborating institution followed its own protocols to collect whole blood in K2EDTA tubes. For TCRbeta analysis, collaborator samples were shipped as frozen whole blood, as isolated PBMCs, or as DNA extracted from either sample type. Turning to this clone: Its antigen has not been determined. No much larger clone is present one base from it, and per-base qualities are unavailable.

TCRbeta CDR3 regions were amplified from genomic DNA by means of the immunoSEQ Assay, a bias-controlled multiplex PCR. The paper's processing steps were these. The number of nucleated cells in each sample was estimated from the amplification of reference gene primers within the assay. To quantify the absolute abundance of each unique TCRbeta CDR3 rearrangement, sequence reads were collapsed and filtered. Productive Simpson clonality was computed per sample as the square root of Simpson's diversity index over productive rearrangements. The immuneACCESS repertoire file appears here via TCRdb, limited to in-frame rearrangements. These files lack a portion of the clones; in checked studies, under half of the deficit traces to unresolved V genes, and the cause of the others is not known. That table is the source of V, J and clone size, and D and trimming were worked out from the DNA. Here the sample has about 110,000 clones; 85% to 90% occur a single time. The ten largest account for around 4.1% of the sample.

The germline V gene (reference sequence) provides CDR1 GTSNPN and CDR2 SVGIG. The junction shows trimming of 2 bases on V and 0 bases on J, plus 5 bases between the germline ends. Taken from cysteine to phenylalanine, the CDR3 has 13 residues. The only DNA kept is the CDR3, 39 bases in frame from the first base. What the authors observed across the whole study: The quantity of clinical and demographic metadata differed by source and by participant and was supplied without curation.

The chain couples TRBV30 to TRBJ2-1; the D gene remains uncertain. The source of this sequence is a man aged 45-60 years with acute or convalescent COVID-19. The sequenced sample was peripheral blood. The CDR3 protein sequence reads: CAWSRSSYNEQFF. Here is the DNA: TGTGCCTGGAGTCGGAGCTCCTACAATGAGCAGTTCTTC.